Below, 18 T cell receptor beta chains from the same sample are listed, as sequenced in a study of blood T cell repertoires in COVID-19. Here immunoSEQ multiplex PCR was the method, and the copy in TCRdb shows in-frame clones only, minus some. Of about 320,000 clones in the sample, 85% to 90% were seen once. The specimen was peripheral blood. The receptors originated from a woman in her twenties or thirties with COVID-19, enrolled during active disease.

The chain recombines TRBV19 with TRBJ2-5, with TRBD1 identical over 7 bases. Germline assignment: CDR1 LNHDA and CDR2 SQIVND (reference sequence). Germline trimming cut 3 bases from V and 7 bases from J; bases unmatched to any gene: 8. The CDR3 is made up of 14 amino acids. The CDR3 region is CASSMKGGSGTQYF. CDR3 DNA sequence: TGTGCCAGTAGTATGAAAGGGGGCTCAGGGACCCAGTACTTC.

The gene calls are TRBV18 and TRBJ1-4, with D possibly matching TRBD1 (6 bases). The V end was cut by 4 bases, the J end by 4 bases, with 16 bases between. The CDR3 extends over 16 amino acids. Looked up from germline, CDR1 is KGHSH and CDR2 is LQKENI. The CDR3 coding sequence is TGTGCCAGCTCACTCGACGCCAGAGGGGGTAATGAAAAACTGTTTTTT. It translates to CASSLDARGGNEKLFF. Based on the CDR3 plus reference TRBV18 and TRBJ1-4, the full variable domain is NAGVMQNPRHLVRRRGQEARLRCSPMKGHSHVYWYRQLPEEGLKFMVYLQKENIIDESGMPKERFSAEFPKEGPSILRIQQVVRGDSAAYFCASSLDARGGNEKLFFGSGTQLSVL.

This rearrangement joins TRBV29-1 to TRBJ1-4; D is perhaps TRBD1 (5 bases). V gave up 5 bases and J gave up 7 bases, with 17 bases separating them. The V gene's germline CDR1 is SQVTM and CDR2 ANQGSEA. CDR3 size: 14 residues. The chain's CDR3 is CSVLGIQGGEKLFF. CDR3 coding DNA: TGCAGCGTTCTTGGCATCCAGGGAGGTGAAAAACTGTTTTTT.

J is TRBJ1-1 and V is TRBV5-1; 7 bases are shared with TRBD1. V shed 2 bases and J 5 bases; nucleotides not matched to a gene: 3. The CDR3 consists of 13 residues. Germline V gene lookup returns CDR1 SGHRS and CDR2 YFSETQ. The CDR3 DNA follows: TGCGCCAGCAGCTTTAGGGGGCCAACTGAAGCTTTCTTT. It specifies CASSFRGPTEAFF.

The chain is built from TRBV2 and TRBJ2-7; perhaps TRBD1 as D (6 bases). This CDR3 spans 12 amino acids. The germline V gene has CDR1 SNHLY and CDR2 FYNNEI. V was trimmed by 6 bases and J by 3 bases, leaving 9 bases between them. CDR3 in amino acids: CASSLQGYEQYF. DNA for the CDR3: TGTGCCAGCAGCTTACAGGGCTACGAGCAGTACTTC.

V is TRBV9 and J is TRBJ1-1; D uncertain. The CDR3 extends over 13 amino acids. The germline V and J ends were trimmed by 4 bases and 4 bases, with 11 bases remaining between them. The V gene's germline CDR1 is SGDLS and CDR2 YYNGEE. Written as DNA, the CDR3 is TGTGCCAGCAGCCCCCTGTCGAGCACTGAAGCTTTCTTT. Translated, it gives CASSPLSSTEAFF.

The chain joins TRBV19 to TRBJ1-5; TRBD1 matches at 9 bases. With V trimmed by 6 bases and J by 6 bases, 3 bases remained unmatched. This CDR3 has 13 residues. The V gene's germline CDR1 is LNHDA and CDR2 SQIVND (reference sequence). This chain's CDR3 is CASSTTGGQPQHF. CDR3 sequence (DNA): TGTGCCAGTAGCACGACAGGGGGTCAGCCCCAGCATTTT.

The DNA of the CDR3 is TGCGCCAGCAGCCAAGATCCGGGACAGAGCCTCTATGGCTACACCTTC. Amino acid sequence: CASSQDPGQSLYGYTF. This chain links TRBV4-1 with TRBJ1-2; the match to TRBD1 covers 7 bases. The CDR3 contains 16 residues. Germline V gene data show CDR1 as MGHRA and CDR2 as YSYEKL. Germline trimming cut 0 bases from V and 4 bases from J; bases unmatched to any gene: 8.

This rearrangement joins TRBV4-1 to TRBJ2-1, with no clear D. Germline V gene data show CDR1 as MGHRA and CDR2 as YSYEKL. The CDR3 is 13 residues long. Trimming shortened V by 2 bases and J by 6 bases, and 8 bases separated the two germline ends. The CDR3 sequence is CASSQPLSNEQFF. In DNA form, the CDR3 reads TGCGCCAGCAGCCAACCCCTCTCCAATGAGCAGTTCTTC.

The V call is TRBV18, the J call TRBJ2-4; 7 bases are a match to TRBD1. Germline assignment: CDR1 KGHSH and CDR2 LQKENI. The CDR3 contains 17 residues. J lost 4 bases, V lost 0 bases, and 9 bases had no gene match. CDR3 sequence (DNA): TGTGCCAGCTCACCACCGTCAGGGGGTCGGGCAAAAAACATTCAGTACTTC. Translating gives CASSPPSGGRAKNIQYF.

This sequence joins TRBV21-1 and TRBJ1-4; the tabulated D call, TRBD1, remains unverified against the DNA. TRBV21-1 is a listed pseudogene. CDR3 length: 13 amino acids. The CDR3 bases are TGTGCCAGCAGACGGGACAGCAATGAAAAACTGTTTTTT. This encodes CASRRDSNEKLFF.

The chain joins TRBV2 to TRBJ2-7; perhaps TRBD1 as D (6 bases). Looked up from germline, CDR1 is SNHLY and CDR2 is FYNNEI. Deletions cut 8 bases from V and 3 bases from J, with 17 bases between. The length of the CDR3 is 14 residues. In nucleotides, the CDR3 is TGTGCCAGCCTATACTGGACAGCGAACTACGAGCAGTACTTC. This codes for CASLYWTANYEQYF.

The CDR3 sequence is CAISEGKRSGGYQETQYF. CDR3 in DNA: TGTGCCATCAGTGAGGGAAAACGTAGCGGGGGGTACCAAGAGACCCAGTACTTC. The rearrangement uses TRBV10-3 and TRBJ2-5, with 10 positions matching TRBD2. Trimming at V came to 2 bases and at J to 0 bases, leaving 9 bases not matched to a gene. CDR3 length: 18 amino acids. The germline V gene has CDR1 ENHRY and CDR2 SYGVKD.

CDR3 residues: CASSKQGGDAEQFF. The CDR3, as DNA: TGTGCCAGCAGTAAACAGGGAGGGGACGCTGAGCAGTTCTTC. V is TRBV6-5 and J is TRBJ2-1; a weak D match, TRBD2 (7 bases). The germline V gene has CDR1 MNHEY and CDR2 SVGAGI. The CDR3 covers 14 residues. V was shortened by 5 bases and J by 9 bases, with 17 bases between the two germline ends.

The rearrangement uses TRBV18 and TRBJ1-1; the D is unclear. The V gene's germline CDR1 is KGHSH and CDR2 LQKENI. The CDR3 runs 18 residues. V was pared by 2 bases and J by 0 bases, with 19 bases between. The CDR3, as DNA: TGTGCCAGCTCACCAGTAACACTACAAGTGAACATGAACACTGAAGCTTTCTTT. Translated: CASSPVTLQVNMNTEAFF.

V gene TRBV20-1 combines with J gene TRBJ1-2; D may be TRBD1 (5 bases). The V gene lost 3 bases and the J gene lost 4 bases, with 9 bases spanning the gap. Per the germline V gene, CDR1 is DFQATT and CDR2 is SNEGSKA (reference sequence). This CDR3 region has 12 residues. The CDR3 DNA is TGCAGTGCTAGTGGGGCCCTCTATGGCTACACCTTC. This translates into CSASGALYGYTF.

The CDR3 loop reads CASRGLLAEKLFF. CDR3 DNA sequence: TGTGCCAGCAGGGGACTTTTAGCGGAAAAACTGTTTTTT. This chain uses TRBV2 with TRBJ1-4; D is possibly TRBD1 (5 bases). The V gene lost 6 bases and the J gene lost 8 bases, with 13 bases spanning the gap. The CDR3 is 13 residues long. Germline CDR1 is SNHLY and CDR2 is FYNNEI.

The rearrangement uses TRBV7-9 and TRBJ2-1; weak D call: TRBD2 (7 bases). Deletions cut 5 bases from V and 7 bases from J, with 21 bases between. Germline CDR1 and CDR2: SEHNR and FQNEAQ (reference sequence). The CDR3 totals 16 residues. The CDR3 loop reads CASSPALGGATNEQFF. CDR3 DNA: TGTGCCAGCAGCCCGGCCTTAGGGGGGGCAACTAATGAGCAGTTCTTC.